Presented here are 2 T cell receptor beta chains from one specimen sequenced in a study of post-analysis software for immune sequencing data. Which antigens these TCRs recognize remains unknown. General study results and limits: Elevated frequency relative to controls characterized several TRBV segments in patients, TRBV5-6, TRBV5-1 and TRBV20-1 among them.

The library was made from cDNA and included unique molecular identifiers. TCRdb processed the PCR reads anew with MiXCR; each CDR3 protein has one entry. The repertoire holds about 400,000 distinct CDR3 sequences, with less than 40% as singletons. Input material: blood. The receptors were gathered from a girl between 10 and 17 years old with multiple sclerosis.

The chain carries TRBV7-9 and TRBJ1-2, with D unclear. The germline V gene encodes CDR1 SEHNR and CDR2 FQNEAQ (reference sequence). This CDR3 contains 13 residues. V lost 2 bases to trimming and J lost 6 bases, with 10 bases between them. In DNA form, the CDR3 reads TGTGCCAGCAGCTTAACCCCGGCAGATGGCTACACCTTC. Its translation is CASSLTPADGYTF.

The J gene is TRBJ2-7, the V gene TRBV15; no clear D. The V and J ends lost 1 base and 0 bases respectively, with 10 bases between them. The CDR3 contains 15 residues. Germline values: CDR1 LNHNV, CDR2 YYDKDF (reference sequence). The CDR3 coding sequence is TGTGCCACCAGCAGAGCCCCGGCTGACTCCTACGAGCAGTACTTC. Translating gives CATSRAPADSYEQYF.